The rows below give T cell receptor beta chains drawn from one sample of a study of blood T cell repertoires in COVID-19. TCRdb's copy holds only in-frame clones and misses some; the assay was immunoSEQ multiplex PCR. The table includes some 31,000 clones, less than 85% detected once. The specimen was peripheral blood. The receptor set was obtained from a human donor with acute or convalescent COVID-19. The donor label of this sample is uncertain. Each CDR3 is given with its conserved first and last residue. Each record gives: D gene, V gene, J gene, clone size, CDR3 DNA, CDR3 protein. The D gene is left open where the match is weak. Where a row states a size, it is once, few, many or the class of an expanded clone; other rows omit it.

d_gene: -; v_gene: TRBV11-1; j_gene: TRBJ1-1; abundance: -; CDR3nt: TGTGCCAGCAGCTTAGCGGCATATGTCCTGAACACTGAAGCTTTCTTT; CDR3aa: CASSLAAYVLNTEAFF
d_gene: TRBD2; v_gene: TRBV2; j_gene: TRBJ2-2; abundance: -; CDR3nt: TGTGCCAGCAGTGAAGTAGCGGGGGAGAACACCGGGGAGCTGTTTTTT; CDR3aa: CASSEVAGENTGELFF
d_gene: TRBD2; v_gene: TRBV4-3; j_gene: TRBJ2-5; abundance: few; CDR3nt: TGCGCCAGCAGCCCCTCCATAGCGGGGGGTAGGGAGACCCAGTACTTC; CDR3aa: CASSPSIAGGRETQYF
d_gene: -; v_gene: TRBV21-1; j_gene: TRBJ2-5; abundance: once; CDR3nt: TGTGCCAGCGACTCTTTATCTTTACAGGGACAAGAGACCCAGTACTTC; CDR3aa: CASDSLSLQGQETQYF
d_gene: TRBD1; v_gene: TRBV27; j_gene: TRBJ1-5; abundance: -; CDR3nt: TGTGCCAGCGGGGGACAGGGGGCATCTCAGCCCCAGCATTTT; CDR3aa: CASGGQGASQPQHF
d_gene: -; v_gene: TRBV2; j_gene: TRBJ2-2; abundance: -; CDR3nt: TGTGCCAGCAGTCTTGGAGAAACGGAGCTGTTTTTT; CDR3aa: CASSLGETELFF
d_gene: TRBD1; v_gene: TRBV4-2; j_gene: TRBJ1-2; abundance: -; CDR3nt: TGTGCCAGCAGCCAAGTGCCACAGGGGGCGCGGAATGACTATGGCTACACCTTC; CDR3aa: CASSQVPQGARNDYGYTF
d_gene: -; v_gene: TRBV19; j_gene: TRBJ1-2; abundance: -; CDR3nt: TGTGCCAGTAGGAGGGCCTCCCCCTATGGCTACACCTTC; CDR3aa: CASRRASPYGYTF
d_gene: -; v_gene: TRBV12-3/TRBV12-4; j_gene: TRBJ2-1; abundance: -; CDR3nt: TGTGCCAGCGACAGGCCATCCCGAGATGAGCAGTTCTTC; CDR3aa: CASDRPSRDEQFF
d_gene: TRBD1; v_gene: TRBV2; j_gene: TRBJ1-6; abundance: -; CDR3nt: TGTGCCAGCAGGCCAGGGACAGGGAATTCACCCCTCCACTTT; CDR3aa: CASRPGTGNSPLHF
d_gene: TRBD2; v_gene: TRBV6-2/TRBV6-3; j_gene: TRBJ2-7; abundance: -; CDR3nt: TGTGCCAGCAGTTACTCGACTAGCGGGGGGGAGTACGAGCAGTACTTC; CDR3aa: CASSYSTSGGEYEQYF
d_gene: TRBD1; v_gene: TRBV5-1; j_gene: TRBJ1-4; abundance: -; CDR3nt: TGCGCCAGCAGCTTGGCCTATGGGACAGGGAATGAAAAACTGTTTTTT; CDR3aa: CASSLAYGTGNEKLFF
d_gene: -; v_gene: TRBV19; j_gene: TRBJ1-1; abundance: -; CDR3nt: TGTGCCAGTAATGGGGAAACAGGGAGAGTAGGAGGTGGAGCTTTCTTT; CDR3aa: CASNGETGRVGGGAFF
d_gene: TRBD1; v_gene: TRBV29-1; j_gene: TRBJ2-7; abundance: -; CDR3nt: TGCAGCGTTTTCCGGGACAGCGGTGGCTACGAGCAGTACTTC; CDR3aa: CSVFRDSGGYEQYF
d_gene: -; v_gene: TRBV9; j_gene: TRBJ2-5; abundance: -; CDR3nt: TGTGCCTCCGGAGGGGAGACCCAGTACTTC; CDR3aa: CASGGETQYF
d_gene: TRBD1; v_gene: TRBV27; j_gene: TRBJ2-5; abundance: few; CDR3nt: TGTGCCAGCTCGGCAGGGGGTAGGACCCAGTACTTC; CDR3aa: CASSAGGRTQYF
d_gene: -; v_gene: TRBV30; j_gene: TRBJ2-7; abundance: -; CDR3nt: TGTGCCTGGAGTCGGGGGTACGAGCAGTACTTC; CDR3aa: CAWSRGYEQYF
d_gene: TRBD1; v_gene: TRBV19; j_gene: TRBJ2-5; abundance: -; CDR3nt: TGTGCCAGTAGTGTGAGTGACAGGGTTGCTGAGACCCAGTACTTC; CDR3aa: CASSVSDRVAETQYF
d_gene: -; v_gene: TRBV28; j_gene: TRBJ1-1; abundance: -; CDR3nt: TGTGCCAGCAGTACCGAGGTGGGCACTGAAGCTTTCTTT; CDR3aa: CASSTEVGTEAFF
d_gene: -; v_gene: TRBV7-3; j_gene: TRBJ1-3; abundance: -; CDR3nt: TGTGCCAGCAGCCCACAGGGTGACGGAAACACCATATATTTT; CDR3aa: CASSPQGDGNTIYF
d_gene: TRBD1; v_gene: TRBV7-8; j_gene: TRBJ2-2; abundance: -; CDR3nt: TGTGCCAGCAGCTCGGGGACAGGGGACACCGGGGAGCTGTTTTTT; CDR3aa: CASSSGTGDTGELFF
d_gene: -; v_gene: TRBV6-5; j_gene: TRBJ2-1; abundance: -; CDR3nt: TGTGCCAGCAGACTTACTAGTGGCGCCTACAATGAGCAGTTCTTC; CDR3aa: CASRLTSGAYNEQFF
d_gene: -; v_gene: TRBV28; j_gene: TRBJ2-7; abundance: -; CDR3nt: TGTGCCAGCAGTTACCCGGGTGGGGGAGGCTACGAGCAGTACTTC; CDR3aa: CASSYPGGGGYEQYF
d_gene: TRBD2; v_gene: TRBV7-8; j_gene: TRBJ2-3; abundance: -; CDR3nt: TGTGCCAGCAGCTTAGGACTAGCGGAGATCACAGATACGCAGTATTTT; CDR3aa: CASSLGLAEITDTQYF
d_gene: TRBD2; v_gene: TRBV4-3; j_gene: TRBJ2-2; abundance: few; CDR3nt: TGCGCCAGCAGCCAAGCGGGAGGGTTCACCGGGGAGCTGTTTTTT; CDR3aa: CASSQAGGFTGELFF
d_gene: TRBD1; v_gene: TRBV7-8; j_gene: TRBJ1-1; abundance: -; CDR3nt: TGTGCCAGCAGCTTTACAGGGGCCATGAACACTGAAGCTTTCTTT; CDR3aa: CASSFTGAMNTEAFF
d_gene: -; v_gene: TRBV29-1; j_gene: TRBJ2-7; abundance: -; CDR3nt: TGCAGCGTCGCAAGCGGATCCTACGAGCAGTACTTC; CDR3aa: CSVASGSYEQYF
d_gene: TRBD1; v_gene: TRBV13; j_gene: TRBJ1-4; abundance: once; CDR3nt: TGTGCCAGCAGCTTCCGCCTCACAGGGGGAGGAGAAAAACTGTTTTTT; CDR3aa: CASSFRLTGGGEKLFF
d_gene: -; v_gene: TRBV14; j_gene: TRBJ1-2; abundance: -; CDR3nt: TGTGCCAGCAGCCAGGACCTCGGGACAAGCTATGGCTACACCTTC; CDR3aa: CASSQDLGTSYGYTF
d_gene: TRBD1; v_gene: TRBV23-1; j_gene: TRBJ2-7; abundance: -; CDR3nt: TGCGCCATATCCCCAAGGACAGGGGGCCAGGGGTATACTTTCTACGAGCAGTACTTC; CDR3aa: CAISPRTGGQGYTFYEQYF
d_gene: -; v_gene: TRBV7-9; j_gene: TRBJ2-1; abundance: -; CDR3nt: TGTGCCAGCAGCCGACAGGGAGGTATGAGGAATGAGCAGTTCTTC; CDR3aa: CASSRQGGMRNEQFF
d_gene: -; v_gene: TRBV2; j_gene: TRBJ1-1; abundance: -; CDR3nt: TGTGCCACCTCAGATCAGGGGATCACTGAAGCTTTCTTT; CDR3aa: CATSDQGITEAFF
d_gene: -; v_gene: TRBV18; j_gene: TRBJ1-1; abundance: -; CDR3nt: TGTGCCAGCTCGCAGTCGACAGCTACTGAAGCTTTCTTT; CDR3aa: CASSQSTATEAFF
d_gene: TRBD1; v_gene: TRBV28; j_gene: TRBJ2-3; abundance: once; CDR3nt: TGTGCCAGCTGGGGGGGTGGGACAGGGACAAAAGATACGCAGTATTTT; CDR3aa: CASWGGGTGTKDTQYF